The 25 T cell receptor beta chains below were found in one sample sequenced in a study of cytomegalovirus exposure and HLA in healthy donors. PCR employed 60 Vbeta and 13 Jbeta primers. TCRdb's table, derived via immunoSEQ multiplex PCR, lists solely in-frame clones and lacks some. This sample's table reports about 96,000 clones. Sequencing was done on a sample of PBMCs. The receptors come from a young woman in good health and CMV-seronegative.

The gene calls are TRBV11-2 and TRBJ2-1; 8 nucleotides agree with TRBD1. CDR1 is SGHAT, CDR2 FQNNGV, per germline. The CDR3 is 15 residues long. J was trimmed by 9 bases and V by 1 base; bases with no gene match: 8. CDR3 DNA: TGTGCCAGCAGCTTAGCTACGGCAGGGGGCTCTGAGCAGTTCTTC. Its protein product is CASSLATAGGSEQFF.

V gene TRBV18 combines with J gene TRBJ1-1; tentative D call: TRBD1 (5 bases). The CDR3 runs 15 residues. In germline, CDR1 is KGHSH, CDR2 LQKENI. The germline V and J ends were trimmed by 5 bases and 2 bases, with 15 bases remaining between them. In DNA, the CDR3 is TGTGCCAGCTCAACCGGGAGGGGCAGTAACACTGAAGCTTTCTTT. It yields the protein CASSTGRGSNTEAFF.

The chain joins TRBV10-3 to TRBJ1-3, with D maybe TRBD1 (6 bases). V was shortened by 3 bases and J by 2 bases, with 8 bases between the two germline ends. The CDR3 consists of 14 residues. The V gene's germline CDR1 is ENHRY and CDR2 SYGVKD. In nucleotides, the CDR3 is TGTGCCATCAGTGAACAGGGAGCTGGAAACACCATATATTTT. Encoded protein: CAISEQGAGNTIYF.

The chain uses TRBV18 and TRBJ1-6, with D perhaps TRBD1 (5 bases). This CDR3 region has 13 residues. Germline CDR1 KGHSH, CDR2 LQKENI. V was clipped by 6 bases and J by 9 bases, with 12 bases between them. CDR3 loop: CASSNQGVSPLHF. The CDR3 DNA reads as TGTGCCAGCTCGAACCAGGGTGTTTCACCCCTCCACTTT.

The chain uses TRBV5-1 and TRBJ2-3; TRBD1 matches at 9 bases. The germline CDR1 and CDR2 sequences are SGHRS and YFSETQ. After removal of 0 bases from V and 4 bases from J, the junction contained 3 bases not matched to a gene. This CDR3 contains 15 residues. DNA for the CDR3: TGCGCCAGCAGCTTGGAGGGACAGGGAGCAGATACGCAGTATTTT. Protein product: CASSLEGQGADTQYF.

V is TRBV7-8 and J is TRBJ2-5; TRBD2 aligns across 10 bases. The ends lost 6 bases at V and 4 bases at J; junction bases unmatched: 8. Germline V gene lookup returns CDR1 SGHVS and CDR2 FQNEAQ. The CDR3 has 15 amino acids. The CDR3 DNA is TGTGCCAGCAGGGCGGGGACTAGCGACGGAGAGACCCAGTACTTC. Protein: CASRAGTSDGETQYF.

The chain joins TRBV2 to TRBJ2-3; TRBD2 agrees at 8 bases. Germline loops: CDR1 SNHLY, CDR2 FYNNEI. With V trimmed by 4 bases and J by 3 bases, 6 bases remained unmatched. This CDR3 spans 15 amino acids. In DNA, the CDR3 is TGTGCCAGCAGTGGACCCGGGGGGGGAACAGATACGCAGTATTTT. Its translation: CASSGPGGGTDTQYF.

The chain couples TRBV5-8 to TRBJ1-5, with 7 bases aligning to TRBD1. Trimming removed 4 bases from V and 0 bases from J; junction bases left unmatched: 4. The CDR3 has 15 residues. Germline V gene sequence: CDR1 SGHTS, CDR2 YDEGEE. This chain's CDR3 is CASSPGQASNQPQHF. Here the CDR3 DNA reads TGTGCCAGCAGCCCCGGACAGGCTAGCAATCAGCCCCAGCATTTT.

This chain connects TRBV25-1 to TRBJ1-2; weak D call: TRBD1 (6 bases). Germline assignment: CDR1 MGHDK and CDR2 SYGVNS. The CDR3 runs 14 residues. V lost 7 bases to trimming and J lost 8 bases, with 20 bases between them. CDR3 amino acids: CASTAMGAFGGYTF. Written as DNA, the CDR3 is TGTGCCAGCACCGCGATGGGGGCTTTTGGGGGCTACACCTTC.

The chain links TRBV5-4 to TRBJ1-1, with TRBD1 as a possible D gene (6 bases). V gave up 10 bases and J gave up 0 bases, with 13 bases separating them. This CDR3 has 13 amino acids. From germline, CDR1 is SGHNT and CDR2 YYREEE (reference sequence). CDR3 amino acids: CASQGTMNTEAFF. CDR3 bases: TGTGCCTCCCAGGGGACCATGAACACTGAAGCTTTCTTT. Full variable domain (remainder filled in from reference TRBV5-4 and TRBJ1-1): ETGVTQSPTHLIKTRGQQVTLRCSSQSGHNTVSWYQQALGQGPQFIFQYYREEENGRGNFPPRFSGLQFPNYSSELNVNALELDDSALYLCASQGTMNTEAFFGQGTRLTVV.

The gene calls are TRBV5-8 and TRBJ2-1; maybe TRBD2 (6 bases). Trimming removed 0 bases from V and 12 bases from J, with 10 bases in between. This CDR3 contains 12 residues. CDR1 SGHTS and CDR2 YDEGEE come from the germline V gene. The CDR3 region is CASSLVLRGQFF. CDR3 nucleotides: TGTGCCAGCAGCTTGGTGTTGCGGGGGCAGTTCTTC.

The genes are TRBV7-9 and TRBJ2-5; 8 nucleotides align to TRBD2. The J call may be wrong; the DNA end is better matched by TRBJ2-7. CDR3 size: 15 residues. From germline, CDR1 is SEHNR and CDR2 FQNEAQ (reference sequence). The CDR3 coding sequence is TGTGCCAGCAGCTCCATAGCGGGAAAGCTTTACGAGCAGTACTTC. Translated: CASSSIAGKLYEQYF.

V and J are TRBV19 and TRBJ2-2; 9 bases fit TRBD2. Germline V gene data show CDR1 as LNHDA and CDR2 as SQIVND (reference sequence). There are 18 residues in the CDR3. V gave up 0 bases and J gave up 3 bases; unmatched junction bases: 8. The CDR3 reads CASSIDLLAGAYTGELFF. The CDR3 bases are TGTGCCAGTAGTATAGATCTCTTAGCGGGGGCGTACACCGGGGAGCTGTTTTTT.

The chain is built from TRBV15 and TRBJ2-1; the match to TRBD2 covers 8 bases. With 0 bases clipped from V and 3 bases from J, the junction kept 7 bases outside the gene matches. Per the germline V gene, CDR1 is LNHNV and CDR2 is YYDKDF (reference sequence). The CDR3 consists of 17 residues. The CDR3 DNA reads as TGTGCCACCAGCAGAGATCGCAGCGGGAGCAACTACAATGAGCAGTTCTTC. Amino acid sequence: CATSRDRSGSNYNEQFF.

The chain uses TRBV5-1 and TRBJ1-1, with 9 bases identical to TRBD1. Germline loops: CDR1 SGHRS, CDR2 YFSETQ. V was clipped by 4 bases and J by 7 bases; unmatched bases: 5. The CDR3 contains 13 residues. In nucleotides, the CDR3 is TGCGCCAGCAGCGCCCGACAGGGGGGTGAAGCTTTCTTT. Its protein product is CASSARQGGEAFF. The variable domain in full, completed from reference TRBV5-1 and TRBJ1-1, reads KAGVTQTPRYLIKTRGQQVTLSCSPISGHRSVSWYQQTPGQGLQFLFEYFSETQRNKGNFPGRFSGRQFSNSRSEMNVSTLELGDSALYLCASSARQGGEAFFGQGTRLTVV.

The CDR3 loop reads CASSQEGGVATNEKLFF. CDR3 nucleotides: TGTGCCAGCAGCCAAGAGGGGGGAGTTGCAACTAATGAAAAACTGTTTTTT. This sequence joins TRBV4-2 and TRBJ1-4, with TRBD1 as a possible D gene (5 bases). CDR1 LGHNA and CDR2 YNFKEQ come from the germline V gene. This CDR3 comprises 17 residues. Deletions cut 0 bases from V and 0 bases from J, with 11 bases between.

The chain couples TRBV30 to TRBJ1-1, with 8 bases fitting TRBD1. The CDR3 totals 11 residues. Germline CDR1 reads GTSNPN; CDR2 reads SVGIG (reference sequence). V was clipped by 2 bases and J by 9 bases; unmatched bases: 2. This CDR3 is CAWSWDRKAFF. CDR3 sequence (DNA): TGTGCCTGGAGTTGGGACAGGAAAGCTTTCTTT.

The rearrangement uses TRBV5-1 and TRBJ2-5; 8 nucleotides agree with TRBD2. Germline V CDR1 and CDR2: SGHRS, YFSETQ. The CDR3 contains 14 residues. Trimming at V came to 2 bases and at J to 1 base, leaving 1 base not matched to a gene. CDR3 amino acids: CASSFSGAQETQYF. The CDR3 DNA is TGCGCCAGCAGCTTTAGCGGGGCCCAAGAGACCCAGTACTTC. The full variable domain, with the rest looked up from reference TRBV5-1 and TRBJ2-5, is KAGVTQTPRYLIKTRGQQVTLSCSPISGHRSVSWYQQTPGQGLQFLFEYFSETQRNKGNFPGRFSGRQFSNSRSEMNVSTLELGDSALYLCASSFSGAQETQYFGPGTRLLVL.

The chain joins TRBV6-5 to TRBJ2-1; 12 nucleotides align to TRBD2. The CDR3 is 13 amino acids. The junction had 3 bases not matched to a gene; V was cut back by 10 bases and J by 5 bases. Per the germline V gene, CDR1 is MNHEY and CDR2 is SVGAGI. Written as DNA, the CDR3 is TGTGCCACCAGGACTAGCGGGGACAATGAGCAGTTCTTC. Translation: CATRTSGDNEQFF.

V gene TRBV28 combines with J gene TRBJ2-7; D may be TRBD1 (5 bases). In germline, CDR1 is MDHEN, CDR2 SYDVKM. There are 13 residues in the CDR3. V lost 6 bases and J 2 bases, leaving 11 bases between the germline ends. The DNA of the CDR3 is TGTGCCAGCAGGGACCCAGGGACCTACGAGCAGTACTTC. Encoded protein: CASRDPGTYEQYF.

The rearrangement uses TRBV27 and TRBJ1-2, with 12 bases identical to TRBD1. Losses at the gene ends were 5 bases for V and 7 bases for J; bases not matched to a gene: 5. The germline V gene encodes CDR1 MNHEY and CDR2 SMNVEV (reference sequence). The CDR3 is made up of 14 amino acids. CDR3 protein: CASSLGTGGGGYTF. The DNA of the CDR3 is TGTGCCAGCAGTCTCGGGACAGGGGGCGGTGGCTACACCTTC.

The genes are TRBV29-1 and TRBJ2-3; 7 bases are a match to TRBD2. The ends lost 3 bases at V and 2 bases at J; junction bases unmatched: 2. Germline-derived CDR1 and CDR2 are SQVTM and ANQGSEA. The CDR3 runs to 13 residues. CDR3 in DNA: TGCAGCGTTGAGAGCGGGACCACAGATACGCAGTATTTT. This sequence encodes CSVESGTTDTQYF.

The chain links TRBV7-2 to TRBJ1-4; 7 bases line up with TRBD1. Germline CDR1 and CDR2: SGHTA and FQGNSA. V dropped 4 bases and J dropped 5; count of bases not matched to a gene: 7. The CDR3 runs 15 residues. CDR3 bases: TGTGCCAGCAGCTCGACAGGGACAAAGAATGAAAAACTGTTTTTT. This codes for CASSSTGTKNEKLFF.

This rearrangement joins TRBV2 to TRBJ2-3; the match to TRBD2 covers 11 bases. The CDR3 runs to 16 residues. V gave up 3 bases and J gave up 6 bases; unmatched junction bases: 8. CDR1 SNHLY and CDR2 FYNNEI come from the germline V gene. The CDR3 spells CASSDVAGGRPDTQYF. The CDR3 nucleotides are TGTGCCAGCAGTGATGTAGCGGGGGGGCGTCCGGATACGCAGTATTTT.

The chain employs TRBV9 and TRBJ2-3; 8 nucleotides line up with TRBD1. CDR3 length equals 14 residues. Trimming took 4 bases from V and 5 from J; bases not matched to a gene: 6. Germline CDR1 SGDLS, CDR2 YYNGEE. CDR3 DNA: TGTGCCAGCAGCTCCGGACAGGGTATAGATACGCAGTATTTT. This translates into CASSSGQGIDTQYF. The full variable domain, completed using reference TRBV9 and TRBJ2-3, is DSGVTQTPKHLITATGQRVTLRCSPRSGDLSVYWYQQSLDQGLQFLIQYYNGEERAKGNILERFSAQQFPDLHSELNLSSLELGDSALYFCASSSGQGIDTQYFGPGTRLTVL.